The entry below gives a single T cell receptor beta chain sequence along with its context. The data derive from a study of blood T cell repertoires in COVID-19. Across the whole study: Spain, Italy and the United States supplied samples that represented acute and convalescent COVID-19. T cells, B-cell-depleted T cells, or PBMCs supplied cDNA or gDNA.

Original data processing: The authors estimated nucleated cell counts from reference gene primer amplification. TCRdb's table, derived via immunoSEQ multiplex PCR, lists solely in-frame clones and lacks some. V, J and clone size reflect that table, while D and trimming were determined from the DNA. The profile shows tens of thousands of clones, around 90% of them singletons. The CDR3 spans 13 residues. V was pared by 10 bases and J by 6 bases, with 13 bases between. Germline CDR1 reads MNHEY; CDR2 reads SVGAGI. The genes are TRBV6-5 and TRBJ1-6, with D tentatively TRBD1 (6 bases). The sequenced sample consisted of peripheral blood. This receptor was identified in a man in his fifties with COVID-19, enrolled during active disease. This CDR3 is CATTGTLNSPLHF. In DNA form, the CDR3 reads TGTGCCACCACCGGGACACTTAATTCACCCCTCCACTTT.